This T cell receptor (beta chain) was identified in a study of T-cell reconstitution after alpha-beta-depleted transplantation in children. General study points: Newly produced T cells mostly provided counts and TCRbeta diversity after one year, as hyperexpanded clones declined. Reportedly, roughly two months post-transplant, alpha-beta T cells arose from several hundred expanded graft clones.

Germline lookup yields CDR1 SGHAT and CDR2 FQNNGV. There are 14 residues in the CDR3. In regard to this clonotype: Its matching antigen is unknown. One base away lies a much larger clone, so this may be a sequencing read error.

TCRbeta library preparation incorporated unique molecular identifiers. TCRdb reanalysed the PCR reads using MiXCR and keeps one entry per CDR3 protein. The repertoire has fewer than 250,000 distinct CDR3 sequences, roughly 7.7% of them found once; the top ten carry 6.3%. This clonotype was obtained from a male patient younger than 18 who had a stem cell transplant for acute lymphoblastic leukemia, so the T cells may come from the graft donor. Material: PBMCs, mostly from graft donor cells, obtained 180 days after TCRalphabeta/CD19-depleted stem cell transplant. The chain carries TRBV11-2 and TRBJ2-1; D perhaps matches TRBD1 (7 bases). CDR3 region: CAGSPRGALNEQFF. For the CDR3, the DNA is TGTGCCGGCAGCCCCAGGGGGGCCCTCAATGAGCAGTTCTTC.